This T cell receptor beta chain was obtained from a study of identical twins. A universal primer site arose from template switching, and cDNA bore unique molecular identifiers. MiXCR was run by TCRdb on the 5' RACE reads, yielding one entry per CDR3 protein. The data hold a few hundred thousand distinct CDR3 sequences, with about 10% observed a single time. Each donor (without exception) was a healthy Caucasian. This clonotype was detected a few times. Its target is unknown. The ends were cut back, 5 bases at V and 6 bases at J, with 6 bases in the middle. This CDR3 is built from 11 residues. Study outcomes and limitations: Reduced insertions were recorded for abundant cord blood beta clonotypes, with no such pattern in memory repertoires.

The chain joins TRBV12-3 or TRBV12-4 to TRBJ2-3, with D unclear. The clonotype originates from a woman in her 50s in good health. The specimen was naive T cells sorted from blood. CDR3 nucleotides: TGTGCCAGCAGTCCCGATGATACGCAGTATTTT. Its translation: CASSPDDTQYF.